This passage covers 10 T cell receptor beta chains from one sample sequenced in a study of yellow fever vaccine responses in identical twins. TCRdb re-analysed the RT-PCR reads in MiXCR, keeping a single row per CDR3 protein. This table has under 8,500 distinct CDR3 sequences, 85% to 90% appearing once. The specimen comprised T cells from blood (PBMCs), unsorted or a sorted subset (not recorded which), sampled before or after yellow fever vaccination (not recorded which). Receptor source: a woman aged 18-35 years who received the yellow fever vaccine.

This sequence joins TRBV11-2 and TRBJ2-1; no firm D call. Per the germline V gene, CDR1 is SGHAT and CDR2 is FQNNGV. The V gene lost 4 bases and the J gene lost 12 bases, with 13 bases spanning the gap. The CDR3 contains 12 residues. CDR3 DNA: TGTGCCAGCAGCTCCCCCAAGAGCCCGCAGTTCTTC. Protein product: CASSSPKSPQFF. Based on the CDR3 plus reference TRBV11-2 and TRBJ2-1, the full variable domain is EAGVAQSPRYKIIEKRQSVAFWCNPISGHATLYWYQQILGQGPKLLIQFQNNGVVDDSQLPKDRFSAERLKGVDSTLKIQPAKLEDSAVYLCASSSPKSPQFFGPGTRLTVL.

The chain is built from TRBV13 and TRBJ2-6; D gene uncertain. Per germline, CDR1 PRHDT and CDR2 FYEKMQ (reference sequence). This CDR3 has 14 residues. With 7 bases removed from V and 2 bases from J, the gap between germline ends came to 9 bases. CDR3 protein: CASNPRTGANVLTF. As DNA, the CDR3 is TGTGCCAGCAACCCACGCACTGGGGCCAACGTCCTGACTTTC.

The V gene is TRBV2, the J gene TRBJ1-1; D call uncertain. Trimming pared 6 bases from V and 1 base from J, leaving 9 bases between. Per germline, CDR1 SNHLY and CDR2 FYNNEI. The CDR3 is 13 amino acids. CDR3 sequence (DNA): TGTGCCAGCAGGGACGACTCGAACACTGAAGCTTTCTTT. Amino acids: CASRDDSNTEAFF.

This chain joins TRBV28 and TRBJ2-5; 7 bases agree with TRBD2. V was clipped by 5 bases and J by 5 bases; unmatched bases: 14. CDR3 length: 16 residues. Germline assignment: CDR1 MDHEN and CDR2 SYDVKM. Written as DNA, the CDR3 is TGTGCCAGCAGTCCTAGCGGTACAAAAGGAGGGGAGACCCAGTACTTC. Amino acids: CASSPSGTKGGETQYF.

The V and J genes are TRBV9 and TRBJ2-7; D may be TRBD1 or TRBD2 (5 bases each). The CDR3 totals 14 residues. V lost 0 bases, J lost 5 bases, and 12 bases lay in between. Germline-derived CDR1 and CDR2 are SGDLS and YYNGEE. CDR3 amino acids: CASSVGGKSDEQYF. CDR3 nucleotide sequence: TGTGCCAGCAGCGTAGGGGGGAAAAGCGACGAGCAGTACTTC.

This clonotype has more than one count but fewer than ten. The chain carries TRBV5-4 and TRBJ1-1; D remains ambiguous. Trimming took 0 bases from V and 2 from J, leaving 8 bases between them. This CDR3 spans 14 amino acids. Germline V gene lookup returns CDR1 SGHNT and CDR2 YYREEE (reference sequence). CDR3 in DNA: TGTGCCAGCAGCTTGGGTCTCGGTAACACTGAAGCTTTCTTT. Amino acids: CASSLGLGNTEAFF.

The chain is built from TRBV29-1 and TRBJ2-5, with D perhaps matching TRBD1 (5 bases). The CDR3 consists of 13 residues. The V end was cut by 6 bases, the J end by 4 bases, with 15 bases between. Germline CDR1 reads SQVTM; CDR2 reads ANQGSEA. The CDR3 bases are TGCAGCGTGGGCGAAGTGGGGCCAGAGACCCAGTACTTC. Amino acid sequence: CSVGEVGPETQYF.

The genes are TRBV7-2 and TRBJ2-7; no clear D gene. The V gene lost 5 bases and the J gene lost 1 base, with 3 bases spanning the gap. This CDR3 is built from 11 residues. Germline V gives CDR1 SGHTA, CDR2 FQGNSA. The CDR3 spells CASSPSYEQYF. The CDR3 region has the DNA TGTGCCAGCAGCCCATCCTACGAGCAGTACTTC.

The chain combines TRBV2 with TRBJ2-1, with 9 nucleotides matching TRBD1. This CDR3 has 12 amino acids. Losses at the gene ends were 6 bases for V and 8 bases for J; bases not matched to a gene: 2. The germline gives CDR1 SNHLY, CDR2 FYNNEI. This CDR3 reads CASRGTGYEQFF. CDR3 sequence (DNA): TGTGCCAGCAGGGGGACAGGGTATGAGCAGTTCTTC.

Only a few counts were recorded for this clonotype. V gene TRBV5-1 combines with J gene TRBJ2-5; the D is unclear. V dropped 2 bases and J dropped 1 base, with 12 bases sitting between them. Germline-derived CDR1 and CDR2 are SGHRS and YFSETQ. The CDR3 has 15 amino acids. This chain's CDR3 is CASSFSWSIQETQYF. CDR3 nucleotide sequence: TGCGCCAGCAGCTTCTCTTGGAGTATCCAAGAGACCCAGTACTTC.